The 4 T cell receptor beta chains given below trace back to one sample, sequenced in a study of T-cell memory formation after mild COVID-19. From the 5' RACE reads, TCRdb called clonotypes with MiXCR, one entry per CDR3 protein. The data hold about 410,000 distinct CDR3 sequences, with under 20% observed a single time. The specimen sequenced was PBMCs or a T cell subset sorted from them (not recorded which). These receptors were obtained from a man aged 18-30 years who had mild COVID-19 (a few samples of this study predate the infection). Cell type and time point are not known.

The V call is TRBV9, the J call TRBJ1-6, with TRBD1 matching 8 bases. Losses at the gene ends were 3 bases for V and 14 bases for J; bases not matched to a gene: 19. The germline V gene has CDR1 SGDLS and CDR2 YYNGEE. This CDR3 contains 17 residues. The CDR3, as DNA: TGTGCCAGCAGCGCGGACTCGGGACAGGACCTTTTGGGGACCCTCCACTTT. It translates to CASSADSGQDLLGTLHF.

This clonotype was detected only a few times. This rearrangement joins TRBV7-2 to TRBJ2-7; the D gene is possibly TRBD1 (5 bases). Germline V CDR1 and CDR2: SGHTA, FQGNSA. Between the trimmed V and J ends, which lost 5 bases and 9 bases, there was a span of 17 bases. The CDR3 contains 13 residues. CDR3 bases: TGTGCCAGCAGCCCAGGGCCCTGGGGTGGGCAGTACGTC. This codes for CASSPGPWGGQYV.

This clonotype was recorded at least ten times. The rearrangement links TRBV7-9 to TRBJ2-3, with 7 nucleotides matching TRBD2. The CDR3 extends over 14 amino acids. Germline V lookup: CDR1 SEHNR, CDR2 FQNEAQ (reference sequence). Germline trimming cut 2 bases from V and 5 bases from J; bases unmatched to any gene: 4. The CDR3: CASSLTGGLDTQYF. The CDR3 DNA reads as TGTGCCAGCAGCTTAACGGGGGGTCTAGATACGCAGTATTTT.

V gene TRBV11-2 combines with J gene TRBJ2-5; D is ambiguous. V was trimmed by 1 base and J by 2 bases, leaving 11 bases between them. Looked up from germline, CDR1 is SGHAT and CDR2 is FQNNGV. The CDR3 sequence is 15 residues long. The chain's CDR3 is CASSLGENEQETQYF. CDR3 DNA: TGTGCCAGCAGCTTAGGAGAAAACGAGCAAGAGACCCAGTACTTC.